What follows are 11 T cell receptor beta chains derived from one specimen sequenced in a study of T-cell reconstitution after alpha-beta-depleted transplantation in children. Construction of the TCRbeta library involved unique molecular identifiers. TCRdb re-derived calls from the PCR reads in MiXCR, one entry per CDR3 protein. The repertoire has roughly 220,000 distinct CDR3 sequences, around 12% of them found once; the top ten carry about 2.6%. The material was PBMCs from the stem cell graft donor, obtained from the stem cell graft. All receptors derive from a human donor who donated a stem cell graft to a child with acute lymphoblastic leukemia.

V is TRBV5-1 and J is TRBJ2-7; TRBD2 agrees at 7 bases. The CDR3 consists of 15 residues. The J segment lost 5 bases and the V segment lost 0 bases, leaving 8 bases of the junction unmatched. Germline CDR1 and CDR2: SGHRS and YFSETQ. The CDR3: CASSLGGAGINEQYF. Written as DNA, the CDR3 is TGCGCCAGCAGCTTGGGGGGAGCGGGAATCAACGAGCAGTACTTC.

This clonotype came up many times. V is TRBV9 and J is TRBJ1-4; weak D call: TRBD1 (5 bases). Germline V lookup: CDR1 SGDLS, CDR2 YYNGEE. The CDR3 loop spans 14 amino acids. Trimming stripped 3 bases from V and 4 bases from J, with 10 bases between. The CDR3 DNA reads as TGTGCCAGCAGCGCAGGGATACTTAATGAAAAACTGTTTTTT. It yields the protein CASSAGILNEKLFF.

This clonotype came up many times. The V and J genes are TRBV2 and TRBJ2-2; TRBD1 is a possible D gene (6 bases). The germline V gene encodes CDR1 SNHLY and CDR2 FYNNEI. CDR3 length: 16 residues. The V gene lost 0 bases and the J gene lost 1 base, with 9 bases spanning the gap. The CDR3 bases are TGTGCCAGCAGTGAAGCACAGGGTGGGAACACCGGGGAGCTGTTTTTT. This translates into CASSEAQGGNTGELFF. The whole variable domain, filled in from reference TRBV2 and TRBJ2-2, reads EPEVTQTPSHQVTQMGQEVILRCVPISNHLYFYWYRQILGQKVEFLVSFYNNEISEKSEIFDDQFSVERPDGSNFTLKIRSTKLEDSAMYFCASSEAQGGNTGELFFGEGSRLTVL.

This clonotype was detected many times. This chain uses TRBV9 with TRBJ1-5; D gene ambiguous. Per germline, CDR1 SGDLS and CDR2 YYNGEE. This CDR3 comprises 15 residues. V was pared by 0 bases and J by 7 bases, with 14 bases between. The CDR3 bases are TGTGCCAGCAGCGTAGACCCAGGTTTGGAGCAGCCCCAGCATTTT. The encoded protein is CASSVDPGLEQPQHF.

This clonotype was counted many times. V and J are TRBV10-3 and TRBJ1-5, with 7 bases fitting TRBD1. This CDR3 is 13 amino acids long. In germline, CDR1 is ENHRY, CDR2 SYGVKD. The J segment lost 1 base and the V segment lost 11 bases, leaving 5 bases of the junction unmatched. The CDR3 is CAAQGHSNQPQHF. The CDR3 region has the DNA TGTGCCGCACAGGGGCACAGCAATCAGCCCCAGCATTTT.

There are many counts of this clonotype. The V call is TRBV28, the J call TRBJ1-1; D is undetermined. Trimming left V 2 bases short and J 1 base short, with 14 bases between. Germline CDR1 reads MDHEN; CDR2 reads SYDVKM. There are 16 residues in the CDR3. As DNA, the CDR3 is TGTGCCAGCAGTTTACCCTTTTTACTTCGGAACACTGAAGCTTTCTTT. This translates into CASSLPFLLRNTEAFF.

The CDR3 DNA is TGTGCCAGCAGCCAAGCCCTAGCGGGGGGATCTGAAGAGCAGTACTTC. Protein product: CASSQALAGGSEEQYF. The chain joins TRBV14 to TRBJ2-7, with 11 bases matching TRBD2. Looked up from germline, CDR1 is SGHDN and CDR2 is FVKESK. The CDR3 spans 16 residues. Unmatched junction bases numbered 9, after V lost 1 base and J lost 7 bases.

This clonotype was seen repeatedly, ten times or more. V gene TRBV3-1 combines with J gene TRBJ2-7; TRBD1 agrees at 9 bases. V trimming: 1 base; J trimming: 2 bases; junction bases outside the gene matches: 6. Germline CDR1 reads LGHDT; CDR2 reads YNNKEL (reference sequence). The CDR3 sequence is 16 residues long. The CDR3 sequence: CASSQGMGQGPYEQYF. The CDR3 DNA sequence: TGTGCCAGCAGCCAAGGCATGGGACAGGGCCCCTACGAGCAGTACTTC.

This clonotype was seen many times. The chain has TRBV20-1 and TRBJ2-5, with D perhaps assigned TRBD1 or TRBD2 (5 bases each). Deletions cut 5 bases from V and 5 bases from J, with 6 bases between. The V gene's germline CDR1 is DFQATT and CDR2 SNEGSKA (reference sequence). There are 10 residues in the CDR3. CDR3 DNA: TGCAGTGCTGGGGACGAGACCCAGTACTTC. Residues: CSAGDETQYF.

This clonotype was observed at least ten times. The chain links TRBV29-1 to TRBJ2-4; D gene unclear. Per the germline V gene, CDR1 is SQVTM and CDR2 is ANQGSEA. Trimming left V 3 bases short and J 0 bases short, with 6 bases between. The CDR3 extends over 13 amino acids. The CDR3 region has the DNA TGCAGCGTTGACACAGTAGCCAAAAACATTCAGTACTTC. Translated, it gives CSVDTVAKNIQYF.

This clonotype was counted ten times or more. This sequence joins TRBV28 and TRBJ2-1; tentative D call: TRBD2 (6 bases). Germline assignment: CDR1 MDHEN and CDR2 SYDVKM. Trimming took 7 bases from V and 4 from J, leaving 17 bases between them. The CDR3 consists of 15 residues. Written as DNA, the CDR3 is TGTGCCAGCACCCCAGCGGGTCTCTCGTACAATGAGCAGTTCTTC. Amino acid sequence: CASTPAGLSYNEQFF. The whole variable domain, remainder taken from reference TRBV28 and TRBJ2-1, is DVKVTQSSRYLVKRTGEKVFLECVQDMDHENMFWYRQDPGLGLRLIYFSYDVKMKEKGDIPEGYSVSREKKERFSLILESASTNQTSMYLCASTPAGLSYNEQFFGPGTRLTVL.